This TCR beta chain derives from a study of regulatory T cells in long-lasting Graves disease. The table lists this clonotype with many counts. As yet, its antigen is unknown. From germline, CDR1 is LNHDA and CDR2 SQIVND (reference sequence). The CDR3 contains 18 residues. Trimming cost V 3 bases and J 6 bases; bases outside gene matches: 13. The authors built TCR beta libraries using iRepertoire HTBI primers and Arm-PCR of CDR3 regions. TCRdb reanalysed the multiplex PCR reads using MiXCR and keeps one entry per CDR3 protein. Of around 230,000 distinct CDR3 sequences in the sample, 15% to 20% were seen once. Noted time point: newly diagnosed GD, antithyroid drugs for less than 3 months. Isolated PBMC RNA provided the starting material for the TCR library. Study-wide points: With persistent disease, TRBV28, TRBJ1-2 and TRBJ2-5 were the favored segments.

The V gene is TRBV19, the J gene TRBJ2-2; 10 positions agree with TRBD2. The sequence was obtained from a female donor with Graves disease. Sequenced material: peripheral blood mononuclear cells (PBMCs), taken at new diagnosis, from a patient treated with antithyroid drugs. CDR3: CASSINLASGSSAGELFF. The CDR3 DNA follows: TGTGCCAGTAGTATTAATCTAGCTAGCGGGAGTTCTGCCGGGGAGCTGTTTTTT.